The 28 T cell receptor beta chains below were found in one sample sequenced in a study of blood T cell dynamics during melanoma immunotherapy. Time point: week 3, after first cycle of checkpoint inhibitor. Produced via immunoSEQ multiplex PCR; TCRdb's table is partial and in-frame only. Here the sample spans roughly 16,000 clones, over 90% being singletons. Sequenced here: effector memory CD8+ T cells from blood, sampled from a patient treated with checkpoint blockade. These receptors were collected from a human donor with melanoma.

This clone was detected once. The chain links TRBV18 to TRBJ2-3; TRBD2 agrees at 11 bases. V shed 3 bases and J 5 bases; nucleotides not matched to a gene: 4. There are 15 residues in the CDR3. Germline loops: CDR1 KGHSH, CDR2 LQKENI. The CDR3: CASSPSGRAQDTQYF. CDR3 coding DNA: TGTGCCAGCTCACCTAGCGGGAGGGCCCAAGATACGCAGTATTTT.

CDR3 sequence: CASSYSRDGQPQHF. CDR3 bases: TGTGCCAGCAGTTACTCCAGGGACGGGCAGCCCCAGCATTTT. The chain couples TRBV6-5 to TRBJ1-5; a weak D match, TRBD1 (5 bases). This CDR3 contains 14 residues. Germline V gives CDR1 MNHEY, CDR2 SVGAGI. The V gene lost 0 bases and the J gene lost 7 bases, with 10 bases spanning the gap.

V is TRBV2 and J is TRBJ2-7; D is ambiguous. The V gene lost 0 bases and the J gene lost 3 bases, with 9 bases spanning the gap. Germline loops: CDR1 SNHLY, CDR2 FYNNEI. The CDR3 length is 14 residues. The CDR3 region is CASSEAGVDYEQYF. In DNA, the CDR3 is TGTGCCAGCAGTGAAGCTGGGGTGGACTACGAGCAGTACTTC.

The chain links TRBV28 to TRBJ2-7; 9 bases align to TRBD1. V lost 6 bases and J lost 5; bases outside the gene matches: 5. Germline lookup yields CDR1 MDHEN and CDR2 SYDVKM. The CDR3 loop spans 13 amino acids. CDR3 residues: CASSDRGYHEQYF. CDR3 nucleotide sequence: TGTGCCAGCAGCGACAGGGGGTACCACGAGCAGTACTTC.

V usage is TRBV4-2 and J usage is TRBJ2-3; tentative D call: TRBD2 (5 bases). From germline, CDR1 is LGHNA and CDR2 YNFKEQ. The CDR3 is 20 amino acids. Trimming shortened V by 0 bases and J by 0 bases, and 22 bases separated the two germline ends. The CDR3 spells CASSQDPGFSGSPSTDTQYF. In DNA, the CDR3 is TGTGCCAGCAGCCAAGATCCGGGGTTCTCTGGCTCGCCTAGCACAGATACGCAGTATTTT.

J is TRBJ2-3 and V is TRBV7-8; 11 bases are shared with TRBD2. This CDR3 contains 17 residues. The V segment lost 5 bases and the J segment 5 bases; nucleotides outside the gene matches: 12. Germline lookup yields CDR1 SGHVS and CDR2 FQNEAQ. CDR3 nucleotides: TGTGCCAGCAGCCCCAGCCTGATAGCGGGAGGGATAGATACGCAGTATTTT. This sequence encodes CASSPSLIAGGIDTQYF.

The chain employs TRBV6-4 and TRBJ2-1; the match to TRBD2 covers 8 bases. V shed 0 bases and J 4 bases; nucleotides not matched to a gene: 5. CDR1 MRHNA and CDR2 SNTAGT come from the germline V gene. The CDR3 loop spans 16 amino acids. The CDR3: CASSDSMGGRYNEQFF. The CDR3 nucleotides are TGTGCCAGCAGTGACTCGATGGGCGGGAGGTACAATGAGCAGTTCTTC.

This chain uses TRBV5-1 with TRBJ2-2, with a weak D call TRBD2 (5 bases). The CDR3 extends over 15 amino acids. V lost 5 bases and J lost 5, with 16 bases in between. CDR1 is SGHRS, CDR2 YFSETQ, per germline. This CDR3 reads CASSPESRGTGELFF. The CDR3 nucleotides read TGCGCCAGCAGTCCCGAAAGCCGAGGGACCGGGGAGCTGTTTTTT. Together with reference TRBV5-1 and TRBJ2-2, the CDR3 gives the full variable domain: KAGVTQTPRYLIKTRGQQVTLSCSPISGHRSVSWYQQTPGQGLQFLFEYFSETQRNKGNFPGRFSGRQFSNSRSEMNVSTLELGDSALYLCASSPESRGTGELFFGEGSRLTVL.

The CDR3 nucleotides are TGTGCCAGCAGCTCCCCCTGGGCGGCCGGGGAGCTGTTTTTT. Encoded protein: CASSSPWAAGELFF. The chain uses TRBV7-8 and TRBJ2-2; D remains unclear. Germline assignment: CDR1 SGHVS and CDR2 FQNEAQ. V lost 4 bases and J lost 6, with 12 bases in between. CDR3 length: 14 amino acids.

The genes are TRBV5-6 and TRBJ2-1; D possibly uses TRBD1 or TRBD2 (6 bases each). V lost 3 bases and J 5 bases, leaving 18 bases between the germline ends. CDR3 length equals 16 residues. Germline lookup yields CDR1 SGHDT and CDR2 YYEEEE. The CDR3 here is CASSSGAGWDDNEQFF. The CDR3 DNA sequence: TGTGCCAGCAGCTCGGGGGCGGGATGGGATGACAATGAGCAGTTCTTC.

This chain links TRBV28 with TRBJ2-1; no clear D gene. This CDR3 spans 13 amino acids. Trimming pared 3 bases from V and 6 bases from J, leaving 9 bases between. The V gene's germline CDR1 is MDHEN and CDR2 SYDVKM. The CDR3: CASSLRGSNEQFF. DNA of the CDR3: TGTGCCAGCAGTTTGCGAGGAAGCAATGAGCAGTTCTTC.

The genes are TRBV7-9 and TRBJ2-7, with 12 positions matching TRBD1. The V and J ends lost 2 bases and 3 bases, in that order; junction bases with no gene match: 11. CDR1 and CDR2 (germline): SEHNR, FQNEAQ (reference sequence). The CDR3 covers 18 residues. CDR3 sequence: CASSLTSGTGGIDYEQYF. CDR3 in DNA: TGTGCCAGCAGCTTAACGTCCGGGACAGGGGGCATTGACTACGAGCAGTACTTC.

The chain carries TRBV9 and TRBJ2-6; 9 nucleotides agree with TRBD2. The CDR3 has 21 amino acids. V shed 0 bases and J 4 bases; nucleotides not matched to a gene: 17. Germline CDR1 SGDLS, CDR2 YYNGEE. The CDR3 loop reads CASSVATGAGGPLVGANVLTF. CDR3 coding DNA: TGTGCCAGCAGCGTAGCTACCGGGGCGGGAGGGCCTTTGGTAGGGGCCAACGTCCTGACTTTC.

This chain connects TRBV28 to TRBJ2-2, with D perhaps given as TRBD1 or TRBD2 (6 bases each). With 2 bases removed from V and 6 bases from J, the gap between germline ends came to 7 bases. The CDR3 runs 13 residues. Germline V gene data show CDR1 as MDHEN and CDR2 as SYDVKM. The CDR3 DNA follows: TGTGCCAGCAGTTTAAGGGGGGCCGGGGAGCTGTTTTTT. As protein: CASSLRGAGELFF. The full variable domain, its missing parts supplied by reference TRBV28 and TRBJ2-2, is DVKVTQSSRYLVKRTGEKVFLECVQDMDHENMFWYRQDPGLGLRLIYFSYDVKMKEKGDIPEGYSVSREKKERFSLILESASTNQTSMYLCASSLRGAGELFFGEGSRLTVL.

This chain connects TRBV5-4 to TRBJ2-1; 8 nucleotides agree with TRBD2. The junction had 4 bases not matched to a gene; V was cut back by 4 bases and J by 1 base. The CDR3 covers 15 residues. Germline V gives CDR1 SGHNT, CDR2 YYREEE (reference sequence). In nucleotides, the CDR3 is TGTGCCAGCAGCCTCAAGCGGGAGTCCTACAATGAGCAGTTCTTC. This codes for CASSLKRESYNEQFF.

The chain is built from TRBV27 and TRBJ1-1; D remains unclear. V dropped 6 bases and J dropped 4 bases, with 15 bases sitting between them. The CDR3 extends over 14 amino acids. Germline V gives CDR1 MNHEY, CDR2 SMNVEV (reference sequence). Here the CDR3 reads CASRAPARATEAFF. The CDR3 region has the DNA TGTGCCAGCAGGGCCCCCGCCCGGGCCACTGAAGCTTTCTTT.

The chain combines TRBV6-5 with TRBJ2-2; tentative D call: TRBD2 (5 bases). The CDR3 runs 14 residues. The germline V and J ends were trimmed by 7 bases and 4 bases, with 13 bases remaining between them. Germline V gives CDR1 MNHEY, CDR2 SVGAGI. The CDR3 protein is CASTPAGITGELFF. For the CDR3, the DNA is TGTGCCAGCACCCCAGCCGGGATCACCGGGGAGCTGTTTTTT.

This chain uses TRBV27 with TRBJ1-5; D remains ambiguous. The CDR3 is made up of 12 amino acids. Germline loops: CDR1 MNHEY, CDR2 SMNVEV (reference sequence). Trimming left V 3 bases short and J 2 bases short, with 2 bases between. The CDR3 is CASSFGNQPQHF. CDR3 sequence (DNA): TGTGCCAGCAGTTTCGGCAATCAGCCCCAGCATTTT.

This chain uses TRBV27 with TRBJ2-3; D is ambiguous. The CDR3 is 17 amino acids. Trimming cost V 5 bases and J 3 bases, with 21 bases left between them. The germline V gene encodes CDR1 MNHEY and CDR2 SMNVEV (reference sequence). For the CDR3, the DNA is TGTGCCAGCAGTCCTACCCGGGCTCCGTGGGGAACAGATACGCAGTATTTT. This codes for CASSPTRAPWGTDTQYF.

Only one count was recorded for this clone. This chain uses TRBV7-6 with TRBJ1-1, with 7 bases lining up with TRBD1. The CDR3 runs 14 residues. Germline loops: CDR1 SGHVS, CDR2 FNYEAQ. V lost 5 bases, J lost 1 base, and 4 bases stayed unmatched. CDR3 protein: CASSPGTANTEAFF. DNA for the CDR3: TGTGCCAGCAGCCCAGGGACAGCGAACACTGAAGCTTTCTTT. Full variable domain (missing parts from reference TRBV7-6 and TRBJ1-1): GAGVSQSPRYKVTKRGQDVALRCDPISGHVSLYWYRQALGQGPEFLTYFNYEAQQDKSGLPNDRFSAERPEGSISTLTIQRTEQRDSAMYRCASSPGTANTEAFFGQGTRLTVV.

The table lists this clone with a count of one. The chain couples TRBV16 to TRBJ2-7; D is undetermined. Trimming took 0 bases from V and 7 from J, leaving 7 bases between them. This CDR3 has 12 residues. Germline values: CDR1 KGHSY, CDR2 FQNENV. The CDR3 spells CASSQSLKEQYF. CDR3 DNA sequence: TGTGCCAGCAGCCAATCTCTTAAGGAGCAGTACTTC. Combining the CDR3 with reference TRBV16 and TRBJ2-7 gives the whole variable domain GEEVAQTPKHLVRGEGQKAKLYCAPIKGHSYVFWYQQVLKNEFKFLISFQNENVFDETGMPKERFSAKCLPNSPCSLEIQATKLEDSAVYFCASSQSLKEQYFGPGTRLTVT.

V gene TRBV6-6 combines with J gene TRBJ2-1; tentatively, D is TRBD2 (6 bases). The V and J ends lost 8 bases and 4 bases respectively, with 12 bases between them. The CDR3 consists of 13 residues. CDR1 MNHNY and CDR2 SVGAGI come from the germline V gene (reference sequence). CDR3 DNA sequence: TGTGCCAGCCAAGAGACTAGTTACAATGAGCAGTTCTTC. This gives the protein CASQETSYNEQFF.

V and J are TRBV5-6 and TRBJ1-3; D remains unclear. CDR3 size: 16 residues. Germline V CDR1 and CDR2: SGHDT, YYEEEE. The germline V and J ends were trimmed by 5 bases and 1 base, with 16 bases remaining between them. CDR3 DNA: TGTGCCAGCAGTCTCCGCGGGGTTTTATCTGGAAACACCATATATTTT. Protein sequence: CASSLRGVLSGNTIYF.

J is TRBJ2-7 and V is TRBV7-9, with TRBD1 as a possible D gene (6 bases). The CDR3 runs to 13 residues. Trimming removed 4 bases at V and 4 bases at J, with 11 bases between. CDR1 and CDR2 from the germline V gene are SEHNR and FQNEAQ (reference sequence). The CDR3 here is CASSSGQTYEQYF. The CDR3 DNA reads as TGTGCCAGCAGCTCCGGACAGACTTACGAGCAGTACTTC.

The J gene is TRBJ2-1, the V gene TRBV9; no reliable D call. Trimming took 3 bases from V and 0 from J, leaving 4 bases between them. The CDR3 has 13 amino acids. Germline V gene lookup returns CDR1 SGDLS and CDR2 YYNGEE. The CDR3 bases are TGTGCCAGCAGCGGTAGCTCCTACAATGAGCAGTTCTTC. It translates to CASSGSSYNEQFF. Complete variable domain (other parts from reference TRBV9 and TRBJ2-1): DSGVTQTPKHLITATGQRVTLRCSPRSGDLSVYWYQQSLDQGLQFLIQYYNGEERAKGNILERFSAQQFPDLHSELNLSSLELGDSALYFCASSGSSYNEQFFGPGTRLTVL.

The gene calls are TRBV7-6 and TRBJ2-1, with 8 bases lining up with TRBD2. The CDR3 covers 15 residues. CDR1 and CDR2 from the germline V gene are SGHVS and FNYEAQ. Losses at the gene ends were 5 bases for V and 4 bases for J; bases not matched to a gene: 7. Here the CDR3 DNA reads TGTGCCAGCAGCGCTCGACTAGCGCCGTACAATGAGCAGTTCTTC. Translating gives CASSARLAPYNEQFF.

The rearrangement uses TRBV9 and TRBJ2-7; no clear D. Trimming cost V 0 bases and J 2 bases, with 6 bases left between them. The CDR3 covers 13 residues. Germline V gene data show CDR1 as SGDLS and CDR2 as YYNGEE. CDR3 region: CASSVAATYEQYF. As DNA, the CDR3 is TGTGCCAGCAGCGTAGCGGCAACCTACGAGCAGTACTTC.

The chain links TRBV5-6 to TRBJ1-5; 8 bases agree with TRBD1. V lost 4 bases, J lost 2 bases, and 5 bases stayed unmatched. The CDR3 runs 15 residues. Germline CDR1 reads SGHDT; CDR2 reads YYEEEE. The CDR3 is CASSAGGNGNQPQHF. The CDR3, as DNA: TGTGCCAGCAGCGCAGGGGGCAACGGCAATCAGCCCCAGCATTTT.